The rows below give T cell receptor beta chains drawn from one sample of a study of blood T cell repertoires in COVID-19. Profiling relied on immunoSEQ multiplex PCR, and the TCRdb table lists in-frame clones only, not all of them. The sample includes some 150,000 clones, approximately 87% of them seen just once. Material: peripheral blood. The receptor source for this set is a woman aged 60-75 years with COVID-19, enrolled during active disease. Both conserved end residues are trimmed from each CDR3.

cdr3_length v_call cdr3_aa
14 TRBV7-2 ASSSGTSGIYNEQF
13 TRBV7-2 ASSSGDVPGNTIY
10 TRBV7-6 ASSLAQGHQY
13 TRBV5-1 ASSPWDSANNEQF
14 TRBV6-5 ASSYRGPTGGSGYT
13 TRBV7-8 ASSLGHRDKTEAF
11 TRBV5-4 ASSLLNSYEQY
12 TRBV9 ASSVSGMGETQY
10 TRBV27 ASSADRGGYT
9 TRBV12-3/TRBV12-4 ASSLGHQQY
14 TRBV5-1 ASSLDRLAGGSEQY
16 TRBV14 ASSRYGTSGRSTDTQY
13 TRBV3-1/TRBV3-2 ASSQVAGGVEKLF
14 TRBV13 ASSSFRLAGENEQF
13 TRBV11-1 ASSARQGRTDTQY
14 TRBV24-1 ATSDSREGLGETQY
15 TRBV4-1 ASSQAPISGLSYEQY
15 TRBV4-3 ASSQEQGEAGANVLT
12 TRBV27 ASSQRQGIYGYT
10 TRBV30 AWTGDREKLF
13 TRBV5-1 ASSLQGASGNTIY
12 TRBV14 ASSLLTGDYGYT
14 TRBV24-1 ATSDPGTGDNQPQH
13 TRBV7-2 ASSDSGRPSYEQY
11 TRBV10-3 AISEGQNTEAF
13 TRBV6-2/TRBV6-3 ASSLPGLAGETQY